The 28 T cell receptor beta chains presented below share a single source sample, sequenced in a study of blood T cell repertoires in COVID-19 (dated by TCRdb to 2020 to 2022). Libraries were built with the immunoSEQ multiplex PCR assay. This immuneACCESS table, as held by TCRdb, lists in-frame sequences with V and J called but not all clones. Of the missing ones, under half trace to an unresolved V gene in checked studies; the others have no known cause. The sample profile shows nearly 70,000 clones; 87% of them were found once. The ten biggest clones cover 3.4% of the sample. The sequencing input was peripheral blood. The receptors originated from a woman aged 45-65 years with COVID-19, enrolled during active disease.

The genes are TRBV28 and TRBJ2-7; 7 bases line up with TRBD2. This CDR3 spans 15 amino acids. Germline V gene lookup returns CDR1 MDHEN and CDR2 SYDVKM. V lost 1 base to trimming and J lost 6 bases; unmatched junction nucleotides: 9. The CDR3: CASSLFLAGAIEQYF. The CDR3 coding sequence is TGTGCCAGCAGTTTATTCCTCGCGGGAGCAATCGAGCAGTACTTC.

This chain connects TRBV6-5 to TRBJ2-2; possibly TRBD2 for D (5 bases). Germline values: CDR1 MNHEY, CDR2 SVGAGI. The length of the CDR3 is 14 residues. Trimming stripped 8 bases from V and 6 bases from J, with 16 bases between. The CDR3 DNA reads as TGTGCCAGCGGGATCGGAGGAGGTTCCGGGGAGCTGTTTTTT. Protein product: CASGIGGGSGELFF.

J is TRBJ1-4 and V is TRBV28; D not certain. The germline V gene has CDR1 MDHEN and CDR2 SYDVKM. This CDR3 is 13 amino acids long. Trimming removed 3 bases at V and 4 bases at J, with 6 bases between. CDR3 DNA: TGTGCCAGCAGTTTCCGGTATAATGAAAAACTGTTTTTT. It encodes CASSFRYNEKLFF.

The chain recombines TRBV28 with TRBJ2-5; perhaps TRBD2 as D (6 bases). Germline V gene data show CDR1 as MDHEN and CDR2 as SYDVKM. The CDR3 totals 16 residues. Trimming removed 6 bases from V and 0 bases from J, with 17 bases in between. The chain's CDR3 is CASSPVGTAYQETQYF. The CDR3 DNA reads TGTGCCAGCAGCCCTGTCGGGACTGCGTACCAAGAGACCCAGTACTTC.

This chain joins TRBV28 and TRBJ2-7; perhaps TRBD2 as D (6 bases). The V end lost 6 bases, the J end lost 0 bases, and 18 bases lay between the germline ends. This CDR3 has 16 amino acids. CDR1 is MDHEN, CDR2 SYDVKM, per germline. CDR3: CASSPVGLDPSYEQYF. CDR3 in DNA: TGTGCCAGCAGCCCAGTGGGACTCGACCCCTCCTACGAGCAGTACTTC. The variable domain in full, completed from reference TRBV28 and TRBJ2-7, reads DVKVTQSSRYLVKRTGEKVFLECVQDMDHENMFWYRQDPGLGLRLIYFSYDVKMKEKGDIPEGYSVSREKKERFSLILESASTNQTSMYLCASSPVGLDPSYEQYFGPGTRLTVT.

This chain connects TRBV19 to TRBJ1-1; possible D gene TRBD1, 5 bases. Germline V gene data show CDR1 as LNHDA and CDR2 as SQIVND (reference sequence). Trimming cost V 6 bases and J 4 bases, with 12 bases left between them. This CDR3 contains 13 residues. CDR3 sequence: CASSIDRGTEAFF. CDR3 sequence (DNA): TGTGCCAGTAGCATCGACAGAGGCACTGAAGCTTTCTTT.

V gene TRBV19 combines with J gene TRBJ2-3, with 12 nucleotides matching TRBD2. CDR3 length: 18 residues. Trimming took 4 bases from V and 0 from J; bases not matched to a gene: 8. CDR1 LNHDA and CDR2 SQIVND come from the germline V gene (reference sequence). As DNA, the CDR3 is TGTGCCAGTAGTAAAACTAGCGGGAGGACCTCGAGCACAGATACGCAGTATTTT. Its protein is CASSKTSGRTSSTDTQYF.

The chain carries TRBV5-1 and TRBJ2-7; TRBD1 matches 9 bases. With 4 bases clipped from V and 11 bases from J, the junction kept 13 bases outside the gene matches. Germline loops: CDR1 SGHRS, CDR2 YFSETQ. The CDR3 has 14 amino acids. CDR3 in amino acids: CASSGLGTGPEKYF. CDR3 nucleotides: TGCGCCAGCAGCGGGTTAGGGACAGGGCCAGAGAAGTACTTC.

In its sample, this clone was seen once. This chain uses TRBV2 with TRBJ2-3; a weak D match, TRBD1 (6 bases). CDR3 size: 16 residues. Germline V lookup: CDR1 SNHLY, CDR2 FYNNEI. V lost 4 bases to trimming and J lost 3 bases, with 17 bases between them. CDR3 sequence reads: CASSGYHGGRTDTQYF. CDR3 coding DNA: TGTGCCAGCAGTGGATATCATGGGGGCAGGACAGATACGCAGTATTTT. Using reference TRBV2 and TRBJ2-3 for the parts outside the CDR3, the full variable domain is EPEVTQTPSHQVTQMGQEVILRCVPISNHLYFYWYRQILGQKVEFLVSFYNNEISEKSEIFDDQFSVERPDGSNFTLKIRSTKLEDSAMYFCASSGYHGGRTDTQYFGPGTRLTVL.

The chain joins TRBV10-1 to TRBJ2-7; D is possibly TRBD2 (6 bases). Germline V gene sequence: CDR1 WNHNN, CDR2 SYGVQD (reference sequence). V lost 2 bases to trimming and J lost 6 bases, with 11 bases between them. CDR3 length equals 13 residues. The CDR3 nucleotides are TGCGCCAGCAGTGAGAAGGTGGGAGGCGAGCAGTACTTC. Translated, it gives CASSEKVGGEQYF.

This chain connects TRBV18 to TRBJ2-4; perhaps TRBD1 as D (7 bases). V lost 3 bases to trimming and J lost 9 bases, with 18 bases between them. The CDR3 is 15 residues long. CDR1 KGHSH and CDR2 LQKENI come from the germline V gene. CDR3 in DNA: TGTGCCAGCTCACCCGGACAGGAGAGGGGAGGCATTCAGTACTTC. As protein: CASSPGQERGGIQYF.

The rearrangement links TRBV28 to TRBJ2-6; 9 bases map to TRBD1. This CDR3 is 16 amino acids long. J gave up 0 bases and V 6 bases, and 3 bases lay outside the gene matches. Germline V gene lookup returns CDR1 MDHEN and CDR2 SYDVKM. The CDR3: CASRGQGLSGANVLTF. The CDR3 DNA follows: TGTGCCAGCAGGGGACAGGGACTCTCTGGGGCCAACGTCCTGACTTTC.

This sequence joins TRBV28 and TRBJ2-2; 7 bases align to TRBD2. V shed 3 bases and J 4 bases; nucleotides not matched to a gene: 8. The CDR3 covers 16 residues. The germline gives CDR1 MDHEN, CDR2 SYDVKM. The DNA of the CDR3 is TGTGCCAGCAGTTTCCCAATTGCGGGAGCCACCGGGGAGCTGTTTTTT. Amino acid sequence: CASSFPIAGATGELFF.

The V and J genes are TRBV30 and TRBJ2-2, with D maybe TRBD1 (5 bases). CDR1 is GTSNPN, CDR2 SVGIG, per germline (reference sequence). The CDR3 loop spans 13 amino acids. V was pared by 3 bases and J by 6 bases, with 11 bases between. This CDR3 is CAWSLGVAGELFF. The CDR3 region has the DNA TGTGCCTGGAGCCTAGGGGTCGCCGGGGAGCTGTTTTTT.

The chain recombines TRBV5-5 with TRBJ1-2; 8 bases fit TRBD1. CDR3 length: 15 residues. CDR1 SGHKS and CDR2 YYEKEE come from the germline V gene (reference sequence). Trimming cost V 4 bases and J 4 bases; bases outside gene matches: 9. The CDR3 DNA reads TGTGCCAGCAGCCCAACAGGGGGAATTAGCTATGGCTACACCTTC. Encoded protein: CASSPTGGISYGYTF.

The chain links TRBV28 to TRBJ2-7; possible D gene TRBD1, 6 bases. Germline loops: CDR1 MDHEN, CDR2 SYDVKM. The CDR3 length is 14 residues. V was trimmed by 3 bases and J by 1 base, leaving 10 bases between them. CDR3 in amino acids: CASSFDRRSYEQYF. The CDR3 DNA follows: TGTGCCAGCAGTTTCGACAGGCGTTCCTACGAGCAGTACTTC.

The chain couples TRBV5-8 to TRBJ2-4; the D gene is possibly TRBD1 (6 bases). There are 16 residues in the CDR3. Germline V lookup: CDR1 SGHTS, CDR2 YDEGEE. V lost 2 bases to trimming and J lost 8 bases, with 20 bases between them. The CDR3 sequence is CASSFGFSGRGDIQYF. For the CDR3, the DNA is TGTGCCAGCAGCTTTGGTTTCTCAGGCAGGGGAGACATTCAGTACTTC.

The genes are TRBV5-5 and TRBJ2-3, with TRBD1 as a possible D gene (5 bases). CDR1 and CDR2 from the germline V gene are SGHKS and YYEKEE (reference sequence). Trimming left V 7 bases short and J 3 bases short, with 12 bases between. The CDR3 spans 13 residues. The CDR3: CASERGPTDTQYF. The CDR3 nucleotides are TGTGCCAGCGAAAGGGGCCCGACAGATACGCAGTATTTT. Full variable domain (outside the CDR3, taken from reference TRBV5-5 and TRBJ2-3): DAGVTQSPTHLIKTRGQQVTLRCSPISGHKSVSWYQQVLGQGPQFIFQYYEKEERGRGNFPDRFSARQFPNYSSELNVNALLLGDSALYLCASERGPTDTQYFGPGTRLTVL.

The chain employs TRBV19 and TRBJ2-7; 7 bases map to TRBD2. Germline CDR1 LNHDA, CDR2 SQIVND (reference sequence). The CDR3 extends over 13 amino acids. The ends lost 7 bases at V and 4 bases at J; junction bases unmatched: 7. The CDR3 reads CASKVTGGYEQYF. DNA of the CDR3: TGTGCCAGTAAGGTTACGGGGGGTTACGAGCAGTACTTC.

The V gene is TRBV30, the J gene TRBJ1-1, with TRBD1 identical over 7 bases. The CDR3 loop spans 15 amino acids. CDR1 is GTSNPN and CDR2 is SVGIG in the germline V gene (reference sequence). The V gene end was trimmed by 1 base and the J gene end by 3 bases; junction bases not matched to a gene: 8. DNA for the CDR3: TGTGCCTGGAGTGGGCTGGCAGGGGGTGACACTGAAGCTTTCTTT. This translates into CAWSGLAGGDTEAFF.

This clone has only a few counts. The chain has TRBV10-2 and TRBJ2-3, with no clear D. CDR3 length equals 11 residues. V was cut by 6 bases and J by 5 bases, with 6 bases left in between. Germline CDR1 is WSHSY and CDR2 is SAAADI. CDR3: CASRDIDTQYF. DNA for the CDR3: TGCGCCAGCAGAGACATAGATACGCAGTATTTT.

This clone was recorded once. V and J are TRBV30 and TRBJ2-7; 10 bases agree with TRBD2. V lost 2 bases to trimming and J lost 5 bases; unmatched junction nucleotides: 15. Germline lookup yields CDR1 GTSNPN and CDR2 SVGIG (reference sequence). The CDR3 loop spans 17 amino acids. The DNA for the CDR3 is TGTGCCTGGAGTCTGGAGGTTGGGCTAGCGGGAGTTAACGAGCAGTACTTC. Protein product: CAWSLEVGLAGVNEQYF.

Only one count was recorded for this clone. The chain links TRBV5-1 to TRBJ2-7, with D tentatively TRBD2 (6 bases). The CDR3 has 16 residues. V lost 4 bases to trimming and J lost 0 bases, with 17 bases between them. Germline CDR1 and CDR2: SGHRS and YFSETQ. The chain's CDR3 is CASSGGGGAVSYEQYF. The CDR3 region has the DNA TGCGCCAGCAGCGGTGGTGGAGGGGCGGTCTCCTACGAGCAGTACTTC.

The chain joins TRBV5-4 to TRBJ2-2; 7 bases map to TRBD2. The CDR3 spans 13 residues. The V gene's germline CDR1 is SGHNT and CDR2 YYREEE (reference sequence). The J segment lost 7 bases and the V segment lost 4 bases, leaving 4 bases of the junction unmatched. CDR3 nucleotides: TGTGCCAGCAGCCCCGGACTAGTCGGGGAGCTGTTTTTT. It yields the protein CASSPGLVGELFF.

This clone was seen a handful of times. The chain links TRBV2 to TRBJ1-5; D is unresolved. Germline CDR1 is SNHLY and CDR2 is FYNNEI. V gave up 8 bases and J gave up 2 bases, with 16 bases separating them. The CDR3 sequence is 15 residues long. The CDR3 coding sequence is TGTGCCAGCTACCCCAACGAGGCGGGCAATCAGCCCCAGCATTTT. It encodes CASYPNEAGNQPQHF.

This sequence joins TRBV6-4 and TRBJ2-7, with 13 bases fitting TRBD2. In germline, CDR1 is MRHNA, CDR2 SNTAGT. Germline trimming cut 6 bases from V and 6 bases from J; bases unmatched to any gene: 2. CDR3 size: 13 residues. The CDR3 reads CASSRTSGSEQYF. The CDR3 bases are TGTGCCAGCAGCCGGACTAGCGGGAGCGAGCAGTACTTC.

The chain couples TRBV5-1 to TRBJ2-2, with a weak D call TRBD1 (5 bases). The V end lost 4 bases, the J end lost 0 bases, and 10 bases lay between the germline ends. This CDR3 comprises 15 residues. Germline CDR1 is SGHRS and CDR2 is YFSETQ. CDR3 protein: CASSLVTANTGELFF. The CDR3 DNA follows: TGCGCCAGCAGCCTTGTGACAGCGAACACCGGGGAGCTGTTTTTT.

The chain links TRBV19 to TRBJ2-3; 9 bases map to TRBD1. Germline CDR1 LNHDA, CDR2 SQIVND (reference sequence). CDR3 size: 13 residues. With 4 bases clipped from V and 8 bases from J, the junction kept 4 bases outside the gene matches. The CDR3 sequence is CASSNHRGLTQYF. The CDR3 coding sequence is TGTGCCAGTAGTAACCACAGGGGGCTTACGCAGTATTTT.